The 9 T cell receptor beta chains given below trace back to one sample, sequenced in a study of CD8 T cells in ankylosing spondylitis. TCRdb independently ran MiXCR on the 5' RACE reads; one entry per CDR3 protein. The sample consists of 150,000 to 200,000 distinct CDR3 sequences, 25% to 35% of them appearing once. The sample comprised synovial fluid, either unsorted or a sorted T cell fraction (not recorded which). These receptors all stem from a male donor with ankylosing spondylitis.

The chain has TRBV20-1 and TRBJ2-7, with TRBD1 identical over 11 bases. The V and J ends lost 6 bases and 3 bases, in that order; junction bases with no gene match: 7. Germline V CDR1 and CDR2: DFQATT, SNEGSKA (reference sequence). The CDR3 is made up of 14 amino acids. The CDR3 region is CSAARGTGGYEQYF. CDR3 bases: TGCAGTGCAGCCCGCGGGACAGGGGGCTACGAGCAGTACTTC.

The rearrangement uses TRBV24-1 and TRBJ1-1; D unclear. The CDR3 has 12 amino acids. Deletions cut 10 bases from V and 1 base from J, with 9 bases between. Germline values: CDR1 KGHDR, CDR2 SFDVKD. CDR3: CATRYTNTEAFF. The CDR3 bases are TGTGCCACGAGGTACACGAACACTGAAGCTTTCTTT.

For the CDR3, the DNA is TGCAGTGCTAGACTACAGGGGGTCCAAGAGACCCAGTACTTC. Translation gives CSARLQGVQETQYF. This sequence joins TRBV20-1 and TRBJ2-5; 8 nucleotides match TRBD1. The CDR3 sequence is 14 residues long. With V trimmed by 2 bases and J by 1 base, 3 bases remained unmatched. Per the germline V gene, CDR1 is DFQATT and CDR2 is SNEGSKA (reference sequence).

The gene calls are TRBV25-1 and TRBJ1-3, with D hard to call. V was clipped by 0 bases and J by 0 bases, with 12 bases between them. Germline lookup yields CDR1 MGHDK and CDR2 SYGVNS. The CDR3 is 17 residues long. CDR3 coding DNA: TGTGCCAGCAGTGAATATTCCGGTAGGGACTCTGGAAACACCATATATTTT. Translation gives CASSEYSGRDSGNTIYF.

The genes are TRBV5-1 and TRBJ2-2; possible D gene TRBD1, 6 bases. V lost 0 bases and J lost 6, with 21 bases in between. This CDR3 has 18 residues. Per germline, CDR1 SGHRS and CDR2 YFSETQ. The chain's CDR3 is CASSLGQGPTRVAGELFF. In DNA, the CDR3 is TGCGCCAGCAGCTTGGGGCAGGGGCCCACCCGTGTGGCCGGGGAGCTGTTTTTT.

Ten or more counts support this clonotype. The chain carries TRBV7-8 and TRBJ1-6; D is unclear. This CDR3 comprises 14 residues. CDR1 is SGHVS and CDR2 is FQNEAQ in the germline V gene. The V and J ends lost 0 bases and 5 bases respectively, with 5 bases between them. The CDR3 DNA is TGTGCCAGCAGCTTAGCCGGGGATAATTCACCCCTCCACTTT. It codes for CASSLAGDNSPLHF.

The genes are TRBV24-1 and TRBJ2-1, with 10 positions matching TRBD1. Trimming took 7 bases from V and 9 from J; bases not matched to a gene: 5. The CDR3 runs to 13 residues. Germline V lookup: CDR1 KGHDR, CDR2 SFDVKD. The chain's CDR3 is CATRGQGLGEQFF. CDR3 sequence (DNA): TGTGCCACCAGGGGACAGGGGCTGGGTGAGCAGTTCTTC.

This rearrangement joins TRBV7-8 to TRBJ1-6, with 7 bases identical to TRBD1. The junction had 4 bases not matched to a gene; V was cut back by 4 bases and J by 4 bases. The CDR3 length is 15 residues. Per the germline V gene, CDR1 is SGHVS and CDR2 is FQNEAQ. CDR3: CASSSTGQYNSPLHF. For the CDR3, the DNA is TGTGCCAGCAGCTCTACGGGACAGTATAATTCACCCCTCCACTTT.

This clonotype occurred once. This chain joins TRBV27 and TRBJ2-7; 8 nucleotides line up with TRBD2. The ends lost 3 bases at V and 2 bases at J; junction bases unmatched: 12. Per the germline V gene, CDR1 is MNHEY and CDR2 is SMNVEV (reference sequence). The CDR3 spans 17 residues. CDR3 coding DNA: TGTGCCAGCAGTTTTAGAAAAGCGGGAGAAACTGCCTACGAGCAGTACTTC. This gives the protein CASSFRKAGETAYEQYF.